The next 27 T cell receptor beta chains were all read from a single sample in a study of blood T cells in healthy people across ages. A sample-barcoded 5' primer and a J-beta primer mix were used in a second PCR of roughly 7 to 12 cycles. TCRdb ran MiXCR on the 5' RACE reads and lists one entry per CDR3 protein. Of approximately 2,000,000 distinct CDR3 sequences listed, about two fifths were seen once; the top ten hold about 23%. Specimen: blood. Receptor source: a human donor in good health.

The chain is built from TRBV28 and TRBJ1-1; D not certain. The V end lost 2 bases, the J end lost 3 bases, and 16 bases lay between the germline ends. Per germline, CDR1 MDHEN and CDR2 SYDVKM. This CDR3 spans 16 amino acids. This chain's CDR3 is CASSLDMARRDTEAFF. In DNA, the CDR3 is TGTGCCAGCAGTTTAGATATGGCTCGGAGGGACACTGAAGCTTTCTTT. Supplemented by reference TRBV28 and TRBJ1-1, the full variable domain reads DVKVTQSSRYLVKRTGEKVFLECVQDMDHENMFWYRQDPGLGLRLIYFSYDVKMKEKGDIPEGYSVSREKKERFSLILESASTNQTSMYLCASSLDMARRDTEAFFGQGTRLTVV.

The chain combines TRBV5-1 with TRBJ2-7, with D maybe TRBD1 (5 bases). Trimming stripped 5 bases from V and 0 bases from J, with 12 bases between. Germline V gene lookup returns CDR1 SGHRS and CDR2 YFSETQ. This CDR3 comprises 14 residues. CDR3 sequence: CASRRDQGSYEQYF. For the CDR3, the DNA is TGCGCCAGCAGACGAGATCAGGGCTCCTACGAGCAGTACTTC.

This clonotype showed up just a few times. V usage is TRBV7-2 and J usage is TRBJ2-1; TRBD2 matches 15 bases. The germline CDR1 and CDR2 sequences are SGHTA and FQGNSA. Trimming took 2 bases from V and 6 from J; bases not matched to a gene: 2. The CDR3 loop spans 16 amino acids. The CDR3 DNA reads TGTGCCAGCAGCTTATGGGGACTAGCGGGGGGCAATGAGCAGTTCTTC. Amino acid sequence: CASSLWGLAGGNEQFF.

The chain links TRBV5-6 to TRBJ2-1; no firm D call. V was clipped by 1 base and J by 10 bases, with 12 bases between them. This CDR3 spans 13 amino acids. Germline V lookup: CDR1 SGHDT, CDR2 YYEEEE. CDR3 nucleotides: TGTGCCAGCAGCTTGAACGGCTTTTGGGAGCAGTTCTTC. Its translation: CASSLNGFWEQFF.

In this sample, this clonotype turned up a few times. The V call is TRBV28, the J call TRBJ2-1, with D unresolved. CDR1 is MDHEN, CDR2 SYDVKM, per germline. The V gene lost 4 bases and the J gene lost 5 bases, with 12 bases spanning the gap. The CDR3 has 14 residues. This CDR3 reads CASSSEGPNNEQFF. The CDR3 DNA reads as TGTGCCAGCAGTTCAGAAGGGCCCAACAATGAGCAGTTCTTC.

The CDR3 DNA reads as TGTGCCAGCAGCTGTACAGGGTATTGGTGTGGCTACACCTTC. It codes for CASSCTGYWCGYTF. This chain uses TRBV12-3 or TRBV12-4 with TRBJ1-2; tentatively, D is TRBD1 (6 bases). With 6 bases removed from V and 7 bases from J, the gap between germline ends came to 18 bases. The CDR3 sequence is 14 residues long.

The CDR3 spells CSARRLACGELFF. The CDR3 DNA follows: TGCAGTGCTAGGCGCCTTGCTTGCGGGGAGCTGTTTTTT. V and J are TRBV20-1 and TRBJ2-2; D not resolved. There are 13 residues in the CDR3. Trimming shortened V by 3 bases and J by 7 bases, and 12 bases separated the two germline ends. The germline gives CDR1 DFQATT, CDR2 SNEGSKA (reference sequence).

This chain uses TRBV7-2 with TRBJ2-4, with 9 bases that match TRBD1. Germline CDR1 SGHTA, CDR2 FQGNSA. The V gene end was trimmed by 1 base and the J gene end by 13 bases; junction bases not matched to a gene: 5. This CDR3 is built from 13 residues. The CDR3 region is CASSLELQGAQYF. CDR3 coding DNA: TGTGCCAGCAGCTTAGAATTACAGGGGGCCCAGTACTTC.

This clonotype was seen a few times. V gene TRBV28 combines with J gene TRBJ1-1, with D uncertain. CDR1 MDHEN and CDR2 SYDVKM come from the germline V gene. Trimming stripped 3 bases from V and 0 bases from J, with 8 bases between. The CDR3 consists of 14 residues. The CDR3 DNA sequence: TGTGCCAGCAGTTTGAGCCTGATGAACACTGAAGCTTTCTTT. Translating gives CASSLSLMNTEAFF.

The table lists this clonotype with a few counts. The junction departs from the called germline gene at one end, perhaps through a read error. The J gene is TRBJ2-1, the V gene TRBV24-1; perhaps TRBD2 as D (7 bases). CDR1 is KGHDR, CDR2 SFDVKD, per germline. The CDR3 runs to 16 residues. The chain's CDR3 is CATGDLRRGDNNEQFF. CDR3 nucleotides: TGTGCCACCGGTGATTTGCGCCGGGGGGACAACAATGAGCAGTTCTTC.

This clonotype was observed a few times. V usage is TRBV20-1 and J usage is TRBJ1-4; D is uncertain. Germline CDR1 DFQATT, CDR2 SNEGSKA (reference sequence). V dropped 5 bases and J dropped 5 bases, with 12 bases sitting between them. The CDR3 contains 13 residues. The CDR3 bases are TGCAGTGCTCCCCCCCCGGGGAATGAAAAACTGTTTTTT. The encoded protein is CSAPPPGNEKLFF.

CDR3 in amino acids: CAISGLGSGNEQYF. The DNA for the CDR3 is TGTGCCATCAGTGGTCTAGGCTCGGGCAATGAGCAGTACTTC. This sequence joins TRBV10-3 and TRBJ2-1; D is uncertain. TRBJ2-7 matches the DNA end more closely, so the J call is doubtful. Germline V gene sequence: CDR1 ENHRY, CDR2 SYGVKD. CDR3 size: 14 residues.

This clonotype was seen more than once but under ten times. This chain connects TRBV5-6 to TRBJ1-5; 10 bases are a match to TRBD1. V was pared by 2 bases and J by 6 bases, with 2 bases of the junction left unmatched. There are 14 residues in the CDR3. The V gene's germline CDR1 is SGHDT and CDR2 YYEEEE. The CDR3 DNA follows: TGTGCCAGCAGCTTCGGGACAGGGGTTCAGCCCCAGCATTTT. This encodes CASSFGTGVQPQHF.

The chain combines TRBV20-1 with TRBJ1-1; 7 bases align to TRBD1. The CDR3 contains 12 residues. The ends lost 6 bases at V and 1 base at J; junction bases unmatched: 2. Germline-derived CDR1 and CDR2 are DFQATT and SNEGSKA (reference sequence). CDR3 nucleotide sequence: TGCAGTGCGCCAGGGGGGAACACTGAAGCTTTCTTT. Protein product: CSAPGGNTEAFF.

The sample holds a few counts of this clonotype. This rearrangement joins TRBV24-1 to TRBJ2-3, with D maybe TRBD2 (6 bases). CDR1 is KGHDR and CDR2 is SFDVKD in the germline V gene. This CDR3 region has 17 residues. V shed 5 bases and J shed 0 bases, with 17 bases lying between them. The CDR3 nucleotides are TGTGCCACCAGTGGTATCGCGGGGCAGGGCAGCACAGATACGCAGTATTTT. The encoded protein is CATSGIAGQGSTDTQYF.

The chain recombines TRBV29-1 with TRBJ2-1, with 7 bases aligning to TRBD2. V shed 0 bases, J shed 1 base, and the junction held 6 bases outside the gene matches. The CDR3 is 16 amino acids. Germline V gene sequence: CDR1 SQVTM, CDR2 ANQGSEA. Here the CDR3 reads CSVEDPSGESYNEQFF. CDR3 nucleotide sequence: TGCAGCGTTGAAGACCCGAGCGGGGAGTCCTACAATGAGCAGTTCTTC.

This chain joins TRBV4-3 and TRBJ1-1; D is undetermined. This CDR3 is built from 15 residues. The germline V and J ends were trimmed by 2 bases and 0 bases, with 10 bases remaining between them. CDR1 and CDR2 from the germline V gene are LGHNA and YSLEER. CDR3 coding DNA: TGCGCCAGCAGCCAATATAAGGGTTTGAACACTGAAGCTTTCTTT. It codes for CASSQYKGLNTEAFF.

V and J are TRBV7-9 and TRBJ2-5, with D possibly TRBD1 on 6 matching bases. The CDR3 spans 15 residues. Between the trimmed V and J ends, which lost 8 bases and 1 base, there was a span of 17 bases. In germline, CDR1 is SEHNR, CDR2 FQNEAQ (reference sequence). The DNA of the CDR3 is TGTGCCAGCTCCAGGGGCCCCATTCCCCAAGAGACCCAGTACTTC. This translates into CASSRGPIPQETQYF.

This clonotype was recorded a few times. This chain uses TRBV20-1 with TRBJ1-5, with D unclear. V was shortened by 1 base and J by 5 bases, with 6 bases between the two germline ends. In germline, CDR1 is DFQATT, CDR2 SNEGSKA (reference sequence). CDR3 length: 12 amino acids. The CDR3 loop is CSARAHDQPQHF. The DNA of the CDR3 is TGCAGTGCTAGAGCCCATGATCAGCCCCAGCATTTT.

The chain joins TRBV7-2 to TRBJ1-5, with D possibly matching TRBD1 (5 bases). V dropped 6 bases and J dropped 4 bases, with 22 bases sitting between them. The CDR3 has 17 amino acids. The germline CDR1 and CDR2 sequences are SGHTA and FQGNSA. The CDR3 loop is CASSSPAGGLWNQPQHF. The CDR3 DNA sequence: TGTGCCAGCAGTTCCCCGGCGGGGGGGTTGTGGAATCAGCCCCAGCATTTT.

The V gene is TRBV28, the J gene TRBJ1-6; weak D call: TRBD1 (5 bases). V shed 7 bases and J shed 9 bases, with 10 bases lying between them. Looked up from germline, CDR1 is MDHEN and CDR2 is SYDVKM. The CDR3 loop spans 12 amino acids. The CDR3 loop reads CASTTGGSPLHF. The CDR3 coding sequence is TGTGCCAGCACCACGGGGGGTTCACCCCTCCACTTT. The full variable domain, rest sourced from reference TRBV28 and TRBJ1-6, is DVKVTQSSRYLVKRTGEKVFLECVQDMDHENMFWYRQDPGLGLRLIYFSYDVKMKEKGDIPEGYSVSREKKERFSLILESASTNQTSMYLCASTTGGSPLHFGNGTRLTVT.

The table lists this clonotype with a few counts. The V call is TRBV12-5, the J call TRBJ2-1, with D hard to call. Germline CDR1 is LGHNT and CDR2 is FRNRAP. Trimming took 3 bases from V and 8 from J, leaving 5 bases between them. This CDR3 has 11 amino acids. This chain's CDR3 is CASGFWDEQFF. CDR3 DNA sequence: TGTGCTAGTGGTTTTTGGGATGAGCAGTTCTTC.

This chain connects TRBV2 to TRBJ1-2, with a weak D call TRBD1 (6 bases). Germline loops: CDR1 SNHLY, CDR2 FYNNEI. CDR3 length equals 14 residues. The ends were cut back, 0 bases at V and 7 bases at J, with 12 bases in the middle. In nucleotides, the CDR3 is TGTGCCAGCAGTGAAGCACAGGGTAGTGGTGGCTACACCTTC. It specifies CASSEAQGSGGYTF.

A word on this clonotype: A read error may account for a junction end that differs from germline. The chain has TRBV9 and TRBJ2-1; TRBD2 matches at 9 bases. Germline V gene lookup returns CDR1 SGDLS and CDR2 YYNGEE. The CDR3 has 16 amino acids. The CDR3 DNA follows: TGTGCCGGCAGCGTAGAAGCGGGGGGCTCCTACAATGAGCAGTTCTTC. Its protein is CAGSVEAGGSYNEQFF.

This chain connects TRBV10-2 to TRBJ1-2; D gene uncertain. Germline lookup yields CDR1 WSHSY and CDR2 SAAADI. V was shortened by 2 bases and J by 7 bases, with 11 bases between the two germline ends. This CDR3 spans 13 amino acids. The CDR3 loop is CASSEAPSSGYTF. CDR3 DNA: TGCGCCAGCAGTGAGGCCCCAAGCAGTGGCTACACCTTC.

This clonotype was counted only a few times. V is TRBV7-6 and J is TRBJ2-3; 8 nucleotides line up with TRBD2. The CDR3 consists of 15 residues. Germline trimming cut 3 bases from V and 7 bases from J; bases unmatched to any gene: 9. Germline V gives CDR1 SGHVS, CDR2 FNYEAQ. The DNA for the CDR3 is TGTGCCAGCAGCTTGCTTAGCGGGGCGGTGAATACGCAGTATTTT. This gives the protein CASSLLSGAVNTQYF. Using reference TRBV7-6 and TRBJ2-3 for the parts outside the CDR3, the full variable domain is GAGVSQSPRYKVTKRGQDVALRCDPISGHVSLYWYRQALGQGPEFLTYFNYEAQQDKSGLPNDRFSAERPEGSISTLTIQRTEQRDSAMYRCASSLLSGAVNTQYFGPGTRLTVL.

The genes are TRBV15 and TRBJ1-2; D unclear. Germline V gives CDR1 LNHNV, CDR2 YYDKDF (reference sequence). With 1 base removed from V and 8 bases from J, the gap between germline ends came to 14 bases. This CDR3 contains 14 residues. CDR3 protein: CATSRGRLPEGYTF. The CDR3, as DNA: TGTGCCACCAGCAGAGGCAGACTCCCGGAGGGCTACACCTTC.